One sample yielded the 26 T cell receptor beta chains listed below, sequenced in a study of T cell changes during pregnancy in multiple sclerosis. Assay used: immunoSEQ multiplex PCR; TCRdb lists only in-frame clones, some missing. The sample has 30,000 to 35,000 clones, approximately 90% seen once. The sequencing used CD8+ T cells from peripheral blood mononuclear cells, collected in the first trimester of pregnancy. These receptors came from a female donor with multiple sclerosis, enrolled in a pregnancy study.

CDR3 DNA sequence: TGCGCCAGCAGCTTGGGAGTCGACTCCCCCTACAATGAGCAGTTCTTC. It is translated as CASSLGVDSPYNEQFF. The chain joins TRBV5-1 to TRBJ2-1; D remains unclear. V dropped 0 bases and J dropped 2 bases, with 12 bases sitting between them. Germline CDR1 SGHRS, CDR2 YFSETQ. The CDR3 extends over 16 amino acids.

This clone was picked up one time. The rearrangement uses TRBV13 and TRBJ2-3; 11 bases map to TRBD2. Germline CDR1 is PRHDT and CDR2 is FYEKMQ (reference sequence). The CDR3 is made up of 16 amino acids. V lost 4 bases to trimming and J lost 2 bases; unmatched junction nucleotides: 5. The CDR3 spells CASSWGLADATDTQYF. The CDR3 nucleotides are TGTGCCAGCAGCTGGGGACTAGCGGATGCCACAGATACGCAGTATTTT.

The CDR3 region has the DNA TGCGCCAGCAGCCTTGGGACAGGGAACACTGAAGCTTTCTTT. This sequence encodes CASSLGTGNTEAFF. The rearrangement links TRBV4-1 to TRBJ1-1; TRBD1 agrees at 8 bases. Germline CDR1 MGHRA, CDR2 YSYEKL. Trimming cost V 4 bases and J 1 base; bases outside gene matches: 2. The CDR3 has 14 amino acids.

This clone was counted a single time. DNA for the CDR3: TGCGCCAGCAGCCTGGCCTCCACCGGGGAGCTGTTTTTT. Protein product: CASSLASTGELFF. J is TRBJ2-2 and V is TRBV4-1, with unresolved D. V lost 4 bases, J lost 4 bases, and 7 bases lay in between. CDR3 length equals 13 residues. From germline, CDR1 is MGHRA and CDR2 YSYEKL.

The chain has TRBV18 and TRBJ1-6, with 11 bases aligning to TRBD1. The CDR3 is 15 amino acids. The V and J ends lost 6 bases and 8 bases, in that order; junction bases with no gene match: 6. The germline V gene has CDR1 KGHSH and CDR2 LQKENI. The chain's CDR3 is CASSPGQGVYSPLHF. CDR3 nucleotides: TGTGCCAGCTCTCCGGGACAGGGGGTTTATTCACCCCTCCACTTT.

The chain carries TRBV5-4 and TRBJ2-5; possible D gene TRBD1, 5 bases. Trimming took off 4 bases at V and 1 base at J, with 8 bases between the two ends. This CDR3 region has 13 residues. The germline CDR1 and CDR2 sequences are SGHNT and YYREEE (reference sequence). The CDR3 sequence: CASSPGSQETQYF. The CDR3, as DNA: TGTGCCAGCAGCCCAGGGTCCCAAGAGACCCAGTACTTC.

The chain couples TRBV6-4 to TRBJ2-2, with TRBD1 identical over 11 bases. The germline V gene encodes CDR1 MRHNA and CDR2 SNTAGT. The CDR3 totals 15 residues. J was trimmed by 6 bases and V by 9 bases; bases with no gene match: 9. In DNA form, the CDR3 reads TGTGCCAGTGCACCAGGACAGGGGGCTCCCGGGGAGCTGTTTTTT. It yields the protein CASAPGQGAPGELFF.

The gene calls are TRBV5-1 and TRBJ2-1, with 13 bases that match TRBD2. The J segment lost 10 bases and the V segment lost 6 bases, leaving 7 bases of the junction unmatched. The CDR3 is made up of 14 amino acids. CDR1 and CDR2 from the germline V gene are SGHRS and YFSETQ. The CDR3 is CASKGLAGEEEQFF. In DNA form, the CDR3 reads TGCGCCAGCAAAGGACTAGCGGGAGAGGAGGAGCAGTTCTTC.

V is TRBV29-1 and J is TRBJ2-1; weak D call: TRBD2 (5 bases). Looked up from germline, CDR1 is SQVTM and CDR2 is ANQGSEA. Deletions cut 8 bases from V and 6 bases from J, with 17 bases between. The CDR3 is 13 residues long. The CDR3 region has the DNA TGCAGCATACTAGAGGGCCGGGGCAATGAGCAGTTCTTC. Translation: CSILEGRGNEQFF.

The CDR3 is CNTVSGGHEQFF. CDR3 sequence (DNA): TGCAACACTGTAAGTGGGGGCCATGAGCAGTTCTTC. The chain links TRBV29-1 to TRBJ2-1, with a tentative D call TRBD1 (6 bases). Germline loops: CDR1 SQVTM, CDR2 ANQGSEA. The CDR3 is 12 residues long.

The J gene is TRBJ2-5, the V gene TRBV5-1, with 8 positions matching TRBD1. V lost 3 bases to trimming and J lost 3 bases; unmatched junction nucleotides: 7. There are 15 residues in the CDR3. CDR1 SGHRS and CDR2 YFSETQ come from the germline V gene. CDR3 amino acids: CASSSQTGAKETQYF. The CDR3 DNA reads as TGCGCCAGCAGCTCCCAGACAGGGGCGAAAGAGACCCAGTACTTC.

The V call is TRBV5-4, the J call TRBJ2-7, with D hard to call. Germline lookup yields CDR1 SGHNT and CDR2 YYREEE (reference sequence). Trimming pared 4 bases from V and 6 bases from J, leaving 8 bases between. The CDR3 runs 11 residues. The CDR3, as DNA: TGTGCCAGCAGCACCGCAGGCGAGCAGTACTTC. Encoded protein: CASSTAGEQYF.

The chain joins TRBV19 to TRBJ2-3; TRBD2 matches 12 bases. This CDR3 has 17 amino acids. CDR1 LNHDA and CDR2 SQIVND come from the germline V gene (reference sequence). J was trimmed by 2 bases and V by 3 bases; bases with no gene match: 6. The CDR3 DNA follows: TGTGCCAGTAGTATGGACTGGACTAGCGGGAACACAGATACGCAGTATTTT. It specifies CASSMDWTSGNTDTQYF. The full variable domain, rest sourced from reference TRBV19 and TRBJ2-3, is DGGITQSPKYLFRKEGQNVTLSCEQNLNHDAMYWYRQDPGQGLRLIYYSQIVNDFQKGDIAEGYSVSREKKESFPLTVTSAQKNPTAFYLCASSMDWTSGNTDTQYFGPGTRLTVL.

This sequence joins TRBV7-2 and TRBJ2-7; D remains unclear. CDR1 and CDR2 (germline): SGHTA, FQGNSA. The V and J ends lost 4 bases and 0 bases respectively, with 16 bases between them. This CDR3 has 16 amino acids. Here the CDR3 reads CASSYEVTSISYEQYF. In DNA, the CDR3 is TGTGCCAGCAGCTATGAAGTGACTTCCATCTCCTACGAGCAGTACTTC.

The chain couples TRBV11-2 to TRBJ2-7; TRBD2 matches at 10 bases. This CDR3 has 16 residues. Germline loops: CDR1 SGHAT, CDR2 FQNNGV. The J segment lost 7 bases and the V segment lost 0 bases, leaving 9 bases of the junction unmatched. The CDR3 spells CASSLDGLAGVKEQYF. The CDR3 DNA sequence: TGTGCCAGCAGCTTAGATGGGCTAGCGGGGGTTAAGGAGCAGTACTTC.

The CDR3 reads CASSPHGSEAFF. The CDR3 DNA is TGTGCCAGCAGCCCTCATGGCAGTGAAGCTTTCTTT. The chain joins TRBV7-2 to TRBJ1-1, with no clear D. Trimming removed 5 bases at V and 7 bases at J, with 11 bases between. The CDR3 sequence is 12 residues long. Germline CDR1 SGHTA, CDR2 FQGNSA.

The chain is built from TRBV6-5 and TRBJ1-2; D is undetermined. The CDR3 length is 15 residues. Trimming cost V 4 bases and J 3 bases, with 15 bases left between them. Per the germline V gene, CDR1 is MNHEY and CDR2 is SVGAGI. Here the CDR3 DNA reads TGTGCCAGCAGTTCCCATGAGCTGGACTACTATGGCTACACCTTC. Translation gives CASSSHELDYYGYTF.

The rearrangement links TRBV2 to TRBJ1-1; no clear D gene. The CDR3 runs to 15 residues. V was trimmed by 5 bases and J by 1 base, leaving 14 bases between them. Germline lookup yields CDR1 SNHLY and CDR2 FYNNEI. CDR3 residues: CASSPLGASNTEAFF. DNA for the CDR3: TGTGCCAGCAGTCCCCTGGGAGCCTCGAACACTGAAGCTTTCTTT.

The CDR3 loop reads CASSVWGLAGDEQYF. As DNA, the CDR3 is TGTGCCAGCAGCGTTTGGGGACTAGCGGGAGACGAGCAGTACTTC. The chain employs TRBV9 and TRBJ2-7, with 14 bases identical to TRBD2. Germline CDR1 SGDLS, CDR2 YYNGEE. CDR3 size: 15 residues. With 2 bases clipped from V and 5 bases from J, the junction kept 3 bases outside the gene matches.

This chain links TRBV27 with TRBJ2-1; 14 bases are a match to TRBD2. The CDR3 spans 17 residues. J gave up 6 bases and V 6 bases, and 10 bases lay outside the gene matches. Per germline, CDR1 MNHEY and CDR2 SMNVEV (reference sequence). The CDR3, as DNA: TGTGCCAGCAGCTTTGGGACTAGCGGGAGCGGAAGCAATGAGCAGTTCTTC. It translates to CASSFGTSGSGSNEQFF.

The chain is built from TRBV7-9 and TRBJ2-1; D perhaps matches TRBD2 (6 bases). Per germline, CDR1 SEHNR and CDR2 FQNEAQ (reference sequence). The CDR3 covers 15 residues. V was shortened by 3 bases and J by 3 bases, with 12 bases between the two germline ends. This chain's CDR3 is CASSLMGTLYNEQFF. The CDR3 DNA reads TGTGCCAGCAGCTTGATGGGGACTCTCTACAATGAGCAGTTCTTC.

The chain is built from TRBV28 and TRBJ1-2, with 9 bases matching TRBD1. CDR3 length: 14 amino acids. J was trimmed by 8 bases and V by 2 bases; bases with no gene match: 6. Per the germline V gene, CDR1 is MDHEN and CDR2 is SYDVKM. Here the CDR3 reads CASSLTTGGYGYTF. The CDR3 nucleotides are TGTGCCAGCAGTTTAACCACAGGGGGCTACGGCTACACCTTC.

Details on this clone: Distinct nucleotide sequences in the sample also encode this CDR3. The chain joins TRBV27 to TRBJ2-5; weak D call: TRBD2 (5 bases). The V and J ends lost 6 bases and 1 base respectively, with 15 bases between them. This CDR3 comprises 15 residues. Germline-derived CDR1 and CDR2 are MNHEY and SMNVEV (reference sequence). CDR3 sequence reads: CASRDEDSLQETQYF. The CDR3 coding sequence is TGTGCCAGCAGAGATGAGGACTCTCTCCAAGAGACCCAGTACTTC.

The chain joins TRBV12-5 to TRBJ2-7, with TRBD2 as a possible D gene (5 bases). The ends were cut back, 5 bases at V and 6 bases at J, with 11 bases in the middle. The length of the CDR3 is 12 residues. Per the germline V gene, CDR1 is LGHNT and CDR2 is FRNRAP. CDR3 bases: TGTGCTAGTGGTGCTAGCTTCGGCGAGCAGTACTTC. This encodes CASGASFGEQYF. The complete variable domain, with remaining parts taken from reference TRBV12-5 and TRBJ2-7, reads DARVTQTPRHKVTEMGQEVTMRCQPILGHNTVFWYRQTMMQGLELLAYFRNRAPLDDSGMPKDRFSAEMPDATLATLKIQPSEPRDSAVYFCASGASFGEQYFGPGTRLTVT.

The genes are TRBV9 and TRBJ1-2; 10 bases map to TRBD1. Germline-derived CDR1 and CDR2 are SGDLS and YYNGEE. The CDR3 runs 17 residues. Trimming removed 3 bases from V and 8 bases from J; junction bases left unmatched: 16. In DNA form, the CDR3 reads TGTGCCAGCAGCGAGACAGGGGGCTTTTCCTCGCTTCGAGGCTACACCTTC. It encodes CASSETGGFSSLRGYTF.

This clone appeared a single time. J is TRBJ1-1 and V is TRBV7-3; D call uncertain. The V and J ends lost 5 bases and 3 bases respectively, with 10 bases between them. This CDR3 has 13 amino acids. Germline V lookup: CDR1 SGHTA, CDR2 FQGTGA. Here the CDR3 reads CASSPRRDTEAFF. The CDR3 nucleotides read TGTGCCAGCAGCCCCCGGAGAGACACTGAAGCTTTCTTT. The whole variable domain, filled in from reference TRBV7-3 and TRBJ1-1, reads GAGVSQTPSNKVTEKGKYVELRCDPISGHTALYWYRQSLGQGPEFLIYFQGTGAADDSGLPNDRFFAVRPEGSVSTLKIQRTERGDSAVYLCASSPRRDTEAFFGQGTRLTVV.